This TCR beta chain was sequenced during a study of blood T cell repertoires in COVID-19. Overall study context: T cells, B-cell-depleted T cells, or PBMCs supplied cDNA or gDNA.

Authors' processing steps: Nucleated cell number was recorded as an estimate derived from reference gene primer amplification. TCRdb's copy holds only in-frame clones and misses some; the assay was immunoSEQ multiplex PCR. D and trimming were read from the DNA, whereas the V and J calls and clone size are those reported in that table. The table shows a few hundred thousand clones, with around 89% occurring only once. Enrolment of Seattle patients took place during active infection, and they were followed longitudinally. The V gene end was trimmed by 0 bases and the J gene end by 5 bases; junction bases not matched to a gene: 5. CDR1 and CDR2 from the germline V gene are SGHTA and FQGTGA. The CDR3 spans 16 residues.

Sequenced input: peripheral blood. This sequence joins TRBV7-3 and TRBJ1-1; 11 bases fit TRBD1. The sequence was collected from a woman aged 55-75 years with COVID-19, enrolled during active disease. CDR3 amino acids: CASSLTGQGARTEAFF. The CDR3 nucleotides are TGTGCCAGCAGCTTAACCGGACAGGGGGCTAGGACTGAAGCTTTCTTT.